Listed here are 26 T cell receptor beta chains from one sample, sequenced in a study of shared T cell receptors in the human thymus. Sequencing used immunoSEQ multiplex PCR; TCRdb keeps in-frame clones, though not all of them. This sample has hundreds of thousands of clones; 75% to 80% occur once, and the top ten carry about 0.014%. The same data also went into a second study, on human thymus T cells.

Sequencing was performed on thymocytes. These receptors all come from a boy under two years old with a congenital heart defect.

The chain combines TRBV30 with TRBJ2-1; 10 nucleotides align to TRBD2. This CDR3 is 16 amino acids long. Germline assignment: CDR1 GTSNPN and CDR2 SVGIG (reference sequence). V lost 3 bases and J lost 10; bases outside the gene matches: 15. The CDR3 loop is CAWSRSGRALYCEQFF. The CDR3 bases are TGTGCCTGGAGCCGGAGCGGGAGGGCCTTATATTGCGAGCAGTTCTTC.

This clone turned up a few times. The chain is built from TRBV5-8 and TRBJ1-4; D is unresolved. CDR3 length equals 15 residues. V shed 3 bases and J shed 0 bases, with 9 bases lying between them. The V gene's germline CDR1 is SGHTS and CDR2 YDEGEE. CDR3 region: CASSSLPTTNEKLFF. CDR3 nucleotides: TGTGCCAGCAGCTCCCTACCGACAACTAATGAAAAACTGTTTTTT.

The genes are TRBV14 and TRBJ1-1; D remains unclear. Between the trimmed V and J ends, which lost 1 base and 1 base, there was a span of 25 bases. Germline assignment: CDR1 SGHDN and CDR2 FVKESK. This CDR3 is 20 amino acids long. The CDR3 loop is CASSQAPPAGLKGGNTEAFF. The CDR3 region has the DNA TGTGCCAGCAGCCAAGCCCCCCCGGCCGGACTCAAGGGCGGGAACACTGAAGCTTTCTTT.

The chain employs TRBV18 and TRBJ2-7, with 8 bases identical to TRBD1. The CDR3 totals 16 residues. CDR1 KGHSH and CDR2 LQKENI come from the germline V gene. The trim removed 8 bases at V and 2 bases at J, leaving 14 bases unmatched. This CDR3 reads CASLQVTRDRTYEQYF. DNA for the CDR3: TGTGCCAGCCTGCAGGTGACCCGGGACAGGACCTACGAGCAGTACTTC.

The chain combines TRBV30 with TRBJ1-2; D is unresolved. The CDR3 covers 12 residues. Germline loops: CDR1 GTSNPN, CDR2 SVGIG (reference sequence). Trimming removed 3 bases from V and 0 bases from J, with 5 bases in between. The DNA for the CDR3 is TGTGCCTGGAGGGAGCCTAACTATGGCTACACCTTC. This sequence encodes CAWREPNYGYTF.

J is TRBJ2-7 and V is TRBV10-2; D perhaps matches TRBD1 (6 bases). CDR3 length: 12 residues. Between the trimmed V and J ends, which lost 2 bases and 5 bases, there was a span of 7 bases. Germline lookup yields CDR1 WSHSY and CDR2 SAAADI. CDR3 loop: CASSETGNEQYF. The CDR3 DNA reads TGCGCCAGCAGTGAGACAGGGAACGAGCAGTACTTC.

CDR3 DNA: TGTGCCAGCAGCATGACCGGGACTAGCGGGAGTGAAGCCTACGAGCAGTACTTC. Its protein product is CASSMTGTSGSEAYEQYF. This chain joins TRBV11-3 and TRBJ2-7, with 14 bases that match TRBD2. The CDR3 is 18 amino acids. Germline values: CDR1 SGHNT, CDR2 YENEEA. Trimming removed 5 bases from V and 2 bases from J; junction bases left unmatched: 11.

This CDR3 reads CASSQALLGLAGAGRRRETQYF. CDR3 sequence (DNA): TGCGCCAGCAGCCAAGCCCTCCTGGGACTAGCGGGAGCCGGACGCCGCAGGGAGACCCAGTACTTC. V usage is TRBV4-3 and J usage is TRBJ2-5; TRBD2 matches 14 bases. Trimming cost V 1 base and J 5 bases; bases outside gene matches: 21. Germline V gives CDR1 LGHNA, CDR2 YSLEER. The CDR3 runs 22 residues.

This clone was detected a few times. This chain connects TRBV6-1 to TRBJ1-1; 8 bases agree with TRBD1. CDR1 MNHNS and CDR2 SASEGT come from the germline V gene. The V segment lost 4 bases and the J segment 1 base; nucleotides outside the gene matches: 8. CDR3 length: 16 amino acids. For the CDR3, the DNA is TGTGCCAGCAGTGCAGCAGGGGGCGTTAAGAACACTGAAGCTTTCTTT. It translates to CASSAAGGVKNTEAFF.

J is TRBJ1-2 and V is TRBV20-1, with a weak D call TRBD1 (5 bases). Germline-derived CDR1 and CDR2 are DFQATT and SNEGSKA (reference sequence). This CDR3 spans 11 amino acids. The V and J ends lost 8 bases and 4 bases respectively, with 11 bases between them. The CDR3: CSTTGTYGYTF. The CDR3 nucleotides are TGCAGTACTACAGGCACCTATGGCTACACCTTC.

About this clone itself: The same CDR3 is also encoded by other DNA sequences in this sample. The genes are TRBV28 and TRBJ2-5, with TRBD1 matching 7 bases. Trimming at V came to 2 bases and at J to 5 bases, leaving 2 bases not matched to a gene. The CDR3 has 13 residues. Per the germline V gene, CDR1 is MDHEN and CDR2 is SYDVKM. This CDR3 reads CASSLRGRETQYF. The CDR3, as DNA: TGTGCCAGCAGTTTAAGGGGGCGTGAGACCCAGTACTTC.

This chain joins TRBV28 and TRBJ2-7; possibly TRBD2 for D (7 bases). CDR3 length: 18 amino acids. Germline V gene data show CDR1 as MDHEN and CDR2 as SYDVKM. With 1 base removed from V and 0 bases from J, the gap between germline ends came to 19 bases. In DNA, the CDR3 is TGTGCCAGCAGTTTATACGGGGGGCGGGACTTTGTCTCCTACGAGCAGTACTTC. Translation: CASSLYGGRDFVSYEQYF.

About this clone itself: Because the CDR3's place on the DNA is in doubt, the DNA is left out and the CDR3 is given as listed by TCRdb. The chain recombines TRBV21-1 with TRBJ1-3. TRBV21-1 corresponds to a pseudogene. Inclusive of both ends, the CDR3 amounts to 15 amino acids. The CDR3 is CASSPPVGSGNTIYF.

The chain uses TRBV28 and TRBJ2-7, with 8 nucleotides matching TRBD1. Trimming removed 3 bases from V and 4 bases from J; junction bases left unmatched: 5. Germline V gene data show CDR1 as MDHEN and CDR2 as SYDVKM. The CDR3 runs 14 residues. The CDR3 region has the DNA TGTGCCAGCAGTTTGAGGACAGGGAGTTACGAGCAGTACTTC. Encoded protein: CASSLRTGSYEQYF. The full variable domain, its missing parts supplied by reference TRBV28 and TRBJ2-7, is DVKVTQSSRYLVKRTGEKVFLECVQDMDHENMFWYRQDPGLGLRLIYFSYDVKMKEKGDIPEGYSVSREKKERFSLILESASTNQTSMYLCASSLRTGSYEQYFGPGTRLTVT.

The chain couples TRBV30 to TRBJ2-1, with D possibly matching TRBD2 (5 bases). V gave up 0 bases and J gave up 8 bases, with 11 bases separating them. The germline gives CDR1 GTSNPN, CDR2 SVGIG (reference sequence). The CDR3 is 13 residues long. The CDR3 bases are TGTGCCTGGAGTGTCTTAGCGAGCGATGAGCAGTTCTTC. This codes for CAWSVLASDEQFF.

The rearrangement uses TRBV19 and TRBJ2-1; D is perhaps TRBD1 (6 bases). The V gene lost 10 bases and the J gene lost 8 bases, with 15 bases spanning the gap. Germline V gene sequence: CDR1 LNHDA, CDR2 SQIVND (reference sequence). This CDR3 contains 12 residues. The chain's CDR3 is CATMTGTHEQFF. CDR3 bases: TGTGCCACTATGACAGGTACCCATGAGCAGTTCTTC.

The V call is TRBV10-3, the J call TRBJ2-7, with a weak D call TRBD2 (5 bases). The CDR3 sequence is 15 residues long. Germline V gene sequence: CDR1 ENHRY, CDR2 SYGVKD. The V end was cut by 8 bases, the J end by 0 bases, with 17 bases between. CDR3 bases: TGTGCCATCGGCGTGGGGAGCGGAGCCTCCTACGAGCAGTACTTC. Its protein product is CAIGVGSGASYEQYF.

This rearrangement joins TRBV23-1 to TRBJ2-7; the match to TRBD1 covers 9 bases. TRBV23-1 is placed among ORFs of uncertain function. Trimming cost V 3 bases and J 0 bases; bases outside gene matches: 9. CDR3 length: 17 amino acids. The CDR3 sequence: CASSHHSGTGSSYEQYF. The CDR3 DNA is TGCGCCAGCAGTCACCATTCTGGGACAGGGAGCTCCTACGAGCAGTACTTC.

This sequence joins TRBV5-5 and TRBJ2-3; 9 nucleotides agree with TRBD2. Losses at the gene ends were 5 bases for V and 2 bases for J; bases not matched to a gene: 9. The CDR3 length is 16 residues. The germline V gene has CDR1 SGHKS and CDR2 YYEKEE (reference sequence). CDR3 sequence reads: CASSFDLAGVTDTQYF. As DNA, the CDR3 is TGTGCCAGCAGTTTCGACTTAGCGGGGGTCACAGATACGCAGTATTTT.

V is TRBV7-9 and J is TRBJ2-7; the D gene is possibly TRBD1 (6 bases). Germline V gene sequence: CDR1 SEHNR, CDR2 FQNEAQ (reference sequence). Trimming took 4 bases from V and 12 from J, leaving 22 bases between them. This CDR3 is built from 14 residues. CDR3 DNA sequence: TGTGCCAGCAGCTGGATGGGGGCCGATCCTACATCGTACTTC. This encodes CASSWMGADPTSYF.

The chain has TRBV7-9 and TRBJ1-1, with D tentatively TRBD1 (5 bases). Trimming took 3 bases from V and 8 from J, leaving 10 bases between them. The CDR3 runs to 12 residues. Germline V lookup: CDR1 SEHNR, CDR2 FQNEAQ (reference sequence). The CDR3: CASSFTDREAFF. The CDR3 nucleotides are TGTGCCAGCAGCTTCACTGACAGAGAAGCTTTCTTT.

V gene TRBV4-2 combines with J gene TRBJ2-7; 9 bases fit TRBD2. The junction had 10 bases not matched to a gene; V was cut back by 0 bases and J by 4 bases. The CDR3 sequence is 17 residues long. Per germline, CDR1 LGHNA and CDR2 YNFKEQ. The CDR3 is CASSQDPLREGQYEQYF. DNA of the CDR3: TGTGCCAGCAGCCAAGACCCACTGCGGGAGGGCCAATACGAGCAGTACTTC.

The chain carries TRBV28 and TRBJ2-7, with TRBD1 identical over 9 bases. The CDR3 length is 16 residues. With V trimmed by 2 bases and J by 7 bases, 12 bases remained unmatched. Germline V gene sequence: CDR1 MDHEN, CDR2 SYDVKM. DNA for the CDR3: TGTGCCAGCAGTTTAGGCCCAGGGACAGGGAATTCTGAGCAGTACTTC. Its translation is CASSLGPGTGNSEQYF.

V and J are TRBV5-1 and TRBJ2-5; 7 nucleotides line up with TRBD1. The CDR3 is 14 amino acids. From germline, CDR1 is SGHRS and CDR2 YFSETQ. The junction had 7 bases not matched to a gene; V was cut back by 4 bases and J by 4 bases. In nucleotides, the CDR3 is TGCGCCAGCAGCGTGACTAACAGGGGAGAGACCCAGTACTTC. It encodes CASSVTNRGETQYF.

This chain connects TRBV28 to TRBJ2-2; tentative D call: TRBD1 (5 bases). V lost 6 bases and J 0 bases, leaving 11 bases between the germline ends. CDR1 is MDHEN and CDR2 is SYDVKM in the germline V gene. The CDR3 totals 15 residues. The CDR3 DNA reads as TGTGCCAGCAGGCGACAGCGCCCGAACACCGGGGAGCTGTTTTTT. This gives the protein CASRRQRPNTGELFF. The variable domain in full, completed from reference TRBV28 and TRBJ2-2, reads DVKVTQSSRYLVKRTGEKVFLECVQDMDHENMFWYRQDPGLGLRLIYFSYDVKMKEKGDIPEGYSVSREKKERFSLILESASTNQTSMYLCASRRQRPNTGELFFGEGSRLTVL.

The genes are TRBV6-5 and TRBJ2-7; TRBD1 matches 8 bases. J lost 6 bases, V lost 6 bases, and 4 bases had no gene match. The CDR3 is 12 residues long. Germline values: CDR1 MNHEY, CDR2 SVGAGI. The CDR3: CASRTGVGEQYF. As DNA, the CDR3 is TGTGCCAGCAGGACAGGGGTAGGCGAGCAGTACTTC.